Only a few counts were recorded for the clone carrying this T cell receptor (beta chain). Its antigen is not identified. CDR3 length: 15 amino acids. Between the trimmed V and J ends, which lost 3 bases and 0 bases, there was a span of 9 bases. The germline V gene has CDR1 MGHRA and CDR2 YSYEKL. This specimen belongs to a study of response to subunit inactivated influenza vaccine. TCRdb recomputed calls from the RT-PCR reads with MiXCR, one row per CDR3 protein. The table lists hundreds of thousands of distinct CDR3 sequences, around 13% of them singletons. The study, taken as a whole, reports: New T cells are recruited in small numbers by each seasonal influenza vaccination, according to the authors' suggestion.

This TCR came from a man in his fifties who received an inactivated influenza vaccine. The sample consisted of PBMCs from blood, taken roughly 2 weeks before vaccination. The rearrangement uses TRBV4-1 and TRBJ1-3; D is unresolved. In DNA, the CDR3 is TGCGCCAGCAGCCAGATCGTAGGCTCTGGAAACACCATATATTTT. This codes for CASSQIVGSGNTIYF.